What follows are 18 T cell receptor beta chains derived from one specimen sequenced in a study of OX40 agonist ivuxolimab in advanced cancers. The assay was immunoSEQ multiplex PCR, and TCRdb's table has in-frame clones only and misses some. This sample yields about 60,000 clones, of which roughly 87% are seen a single time; more than 2.5% belongs to the top ten. The sequenced sample was CD4+ or CD8+ T cells sorted from blood, obtained in a trial of the OX40 agonist ivuxolimab. These receptors were obtained from an adult with an advanced solid tumor such as melanoma, head and neck, liver or kidney cancer.

This chain connects TRBV15 to TRBJ1-3; possibly TRBD1 for D (5 bases). From germline, CDR1 is LNHNV and CDR2 YYDKDF (reference sequence). Trimming left V 0 bases short and J 8 bases short, with 14 bases between. The CDR3 has 15 residues. In DNA form, the CDR3 reads TGTGCCACCAGCAGAGATCAAGTGGGGCAGGACACCATATATTTT. It specifies CATSRDQVGQDTIYF.

The V and J genes are TRBV28 and TRBJ1-2; 7 bases are a match to TRBD1. This CDR3 has 13 amino acids. Unmatched junction bases numbered 5, after V lost 2 bases and J lost 8 bases. Germline CDR1 reads MDHEN; CDR2 reads SYDVKM. As DNA, the CDR3 is TGTGCCAGCAGTTTACCTGGACAGGTCGGCTACACCTTC. It codes for CASSLPGQVGYTF.

V gene TRBV11-2 combines with J gene TRBJ2-7; D unresolved. Germline V gene data show CDR1 as SGHAT and CDR2 as FQNNGV. The CDR3 extends over 15 amino acids. Trimming shortened V by 1 base and J by 6 bases, and 16 bases separated the two germline ends. CDR3: CASSLALLSESEQYF. The CDR3 region has the DNA TGTGCCAGCAGCTTAGCGCTCTTGAGCGAGAGCGAGCAGTACTTC.

The chain recombines TRBV5-1 with TRBJ2-7; D unresolved. The V and J ends lost 0 bases and 3 bases respectively, with 13 bases between them. This CDR3 contains 15 residues. Per germline, CDR1 SGHRS and CDR2 YFSETQ. DNA of the CDR3: TGCGCCAGCAGCTTGGGGGGTTTTGGGAACTACGAGCAGTACTTC. This translates into CASSLGGFGNYEQYF.

The J gene is TRBJ2-7, the V gene TRBV7-3; D may be TRBD1 (6 bases). Germline CDR1 and CDR2: SGHTA and FQGTGA. The CDR3 is 14 amino acids. Trimming pared 11 bases from V and 4 bases from J, leaving 21 bases between. CDR3 loop: CAGGTGFSLYEQYF. The DNA of the CDR3 is TGTGCCGGGGGAACAGGGTTCTCATTATACGAGCAGTACTTC.

The V call is TRBV7-9, the J call TRBJ1-1; maybe TRBD1 (6 bases). Germline loops: CDR1 SEHNR, CDR2 FQNEAQ (reference sequence). This CDR3 is built from 17 residues. Trimming cost V 0 bases and J 4 bases, with 18 bases left between them. CDR3 protein: CASSLAITGGAGTEAFF. In nucleotides, the CDR3 is TGTGCCAGCAGCTTAGCGATTACGGGGGGCGCGGGCACTGAAGCTTTCTTT.

The V gene is TRBV19, the J gene TRBJ2-4; D call uncertain. This CDR3 region has 14 residues. Germline values: CDR1 LNHDA, CDR2 SQIVND (reference sequence). Trimming cost V 5 bases and J 1 base, with 9 bases left between them. DNA of the CDR3: TGTGCCAGTAGTCTAGGGATGGCCAAAAACATTCAGTACTTC. It translates to CASSLGMAKNIQYF.

The genes are TRBV7-2 and TRBJ1-5; D may be TRBD1 (6 bases). The germline CDR1 and CDR2 sequences are SGHTA and FQGNSA. This CDR3 is built from 15 residues. V gave up 5 bases and J gave up 0 bases, with 11 bases separating them. This CDR3 is CASSRGPYSNQPQHF. CDR3 nucleotide sequence: TGTGCCAGCAGCCGGGGGCCCTATAGCAATCAGCCCCAGCATTTT.

The chain employs TRBV5-1 and TRBJ2-5, with D perhaps assigned TRBD1 or TRBD2 (5 bases each). CDR1 and CDR2 from the germline V gene are SGHRS and YFSETQ. The CDR3 is made up of 15 amino acids. Trimming took 0 bases from V and 2 from J, leaving 11 bases between them. This CDR3 is CASSLAQGPQETQYF. CDR3 nucleotides: TGCGCCAGCAGCTTGGCCCAGGGACCGCAAGAGACCCAGTACTTC.

The V and J genes are TRBV6-6 and TRBJ2-7; tentatively, D is TRBD2 (5 bases). This CDR3 has 16 residues. V gave up 4 bases and J gave up 6 bases, with 22 bases separating them. From germline, CDR1 is MNHNY and CDR2 SVGAGI (reference sequence). The CDR3 loop reads CASSSAEAYPGGEQYF. The CDR3 DNA follows: TGTGCCAGCAGTTCTGCAGAGGCCTACCCCGGAGGCGAGCAGTACTTC.

The V and J genes are TRBV20-1 and TRBJ2-3, with D unresolved. Trimming shortened V by 7 bases and J by 5 bases, and 10 bases separated the two germline ends. The CDR3 runs to 11 residues. Germline V gene sequence: CDR1 DFQATT, CDR2 SNEGSKA (reference sequence). The CDR3 is CSGNLGDTQYF. CDR3 DNA sequence: TGCAGTGGGAATTTAGGAGATACGCAGTATTTT.

This chain uses TRBV29-1 with TRBJ1-1; no clear D. Germline V gene lookup returns CDR1 SQVTM and CDR2 ANQGSEA. CDR3 length: 11 residues. Trimming stripped 7 bases from V and 3 bases from J, with 9 bases between. CDR3 sequence (DNA): TGCAGCGCCCGAGGAGACACTGAAGCTTTCTTT. Residues: CSARGDTEAFF.

This sequence joins TRBV7-2 and TRBJ2-1, with TRBD2 matching over 12 bases. Germline V CDR1 and CDR2: SGHTA, FQGNSA. Trimming removed 2 bases from V and 2 bases from J; junction bases left unmatched: 7. There are 18 residues in the CDR3. The DNA of the CDR3 is TGTGCCAGCAGCTTAATAAGGACTAGCGGGGACCCCTACAATGAGCAGTTCTTC. This gives the protein CASSLIRTSGDPYNEQFF.

This chain uses TRBV14 with TRBJ2-1; 11 bases are shared with TRBD2. The V gene's germline CDR1 is SGHDN and CDR2 FVKESK. V lost 3 bases to trimming and J lost 15 bases; unmatched junction nucleotides: 7. This CDR3 has 13 residues. The CDR3 protein is CASSQVLAGAPFF. For the CDR3, the DNA is TGTGCCAGCAGCCAGGTACTAGCGGGAGCTCCGTTCTTC. Full variable domain (missing parts from reference TRBV14 and TRBJ2-1): EAGVTQFPSHSVIEKGQTVTLRCDPISGHDNLYWYRRVMGKEIKFLLHFVKESKQDESGMPNNRFLAERTGGTYSTLKVQPAELEDSGVYFCASSQVLAGAPFFGPGTRLTVL.

The gene calls are TRBV10-3 and TRBJ2-2; 9 positions match TRBD1. Per the germline V gene, CDR1 is ENHRY and CDR2 is SYGVKD. CDR3 length: 17 amino acids. Trimming took 1 base from V and 1 from J; bases not matched to a gene: 4. The CDR3 region is CAISEFLDRGNTGELFF. CDR3 sequence (DNA): TGTGCCATCAGTGAGTTTTTGGACAGGGGGAACACCGGGGAGCTGTTTTTT.

The chain combines TRBV5-1 with TRBJ2-2, with D maybe TRBD2 (5 bases). Germline V gene data show CDR1 as SGHRS and CDR2 as YFSETQ. V shed 2 bases and J shed 4 bases, with 15 bases lying between them. This CDR3 spans 16 amino acids. The CDR3 bases are TGCGCCAGCAGCTTCCGGTCCAGCGGTAGCACCGGGGAGCTGTTTTTT. It yields the protein CASSFRSSGSTGELFF.

The V gene is TRBV18, the J gene TRBJ2-5, with D perhaps matching TRBD1 or TRBD2 (6 bases each). The CDR3 is 17 residues long. The V end was cut by 3 bases, the J end by 5 bases, with 22 bases between. CDR1 is KGHSH, CDR2 LQKENI, per germline. In nucleotides, the CDR3 is TGTGCCAGCTCACCTCAACTCCACGGGGGCCTCGGGGAGACCCAGTACTTC. It specifies CASSPQLHGGLGETQYF.

Written as DNA, the CDR3 is TGTGCCAGTAGTATGTCCGACAGGCCCCGGAACACTGAAGCTTTCTTT. Protein product: CASSMSDRPRNTEAFF. The V and J genes are TRBV19 and TRBJ1-1; D possibly corresponds to TRBD1 (6 bases). The V gene lost 3 bases and the J gene lost 1 base, with 15 bases spanning the gap. Germline CDR1 reads LNHDA; CDR2 reads SQIVND (reference sequence). The CDR3 is made up of 16 amino acids. The whole variable domain, filled in from reference TRBV19 and TRBJ1-1, reads DGGITQSPKYLFRKEGQNVTLSCEQNLNHDAMYWYRQDPGQGLRLIYYSQIVNDFQKGDIAEGYSVSREKKESFPLTVTSAQKNPTAFYLCASSMSDRPRNTEAFFGQGTRLTVV.